This entry is about one T cell receptor (beta chain). What it binds is unknown. The sample holds other DNA sequences that translate to the same CDR3. The CDR3 length is 15 residues. V was clipped by 0 bases and J by 1 base, with 7 bases between them. Germline V gene sequence: CDR1 SGHAT, CDR2 FQNNGV. These data come from a study of shared clonotypes between healthy human individuals. Study as a whole: CD4 naive cells filled three plates per donor, CD4 memory three, CD8 naive two and CD8 memory one. Whole-study results and caveats: In contrast to clonotypes shared by all four donors, non-shared clonotypes had lower generation probabilities. In a handful of donors, around 5% of naive CD4 clonotypes appeared in common. Rarefaction analysis demonstrated incomplete sorted-subset sequencing notwithstanding large depth.

Generated by immunoSEQ multiplex PCR, the TCRdb table keeps only in-frame clones and is missing some. This table holds more than 2 million clones, more than 90% found once. The sequencing sample was made of naive CD4+ T cells sorted from blood. Noted subset: CD45RA+ positively selected. The J gene is TRBJ2-1, the V gene TRBV11-2; D is possibly TRBD2 (5 bases). The receptor was isolated from a man between 18 and 29 years old in good health. CDR3 sequence (DNA): TGTGCCAGCAGCTTAGATCTAGCATCCTACAATGAGCAGTTCTTC. Amino acids: CASSLDLASYNEQFF.